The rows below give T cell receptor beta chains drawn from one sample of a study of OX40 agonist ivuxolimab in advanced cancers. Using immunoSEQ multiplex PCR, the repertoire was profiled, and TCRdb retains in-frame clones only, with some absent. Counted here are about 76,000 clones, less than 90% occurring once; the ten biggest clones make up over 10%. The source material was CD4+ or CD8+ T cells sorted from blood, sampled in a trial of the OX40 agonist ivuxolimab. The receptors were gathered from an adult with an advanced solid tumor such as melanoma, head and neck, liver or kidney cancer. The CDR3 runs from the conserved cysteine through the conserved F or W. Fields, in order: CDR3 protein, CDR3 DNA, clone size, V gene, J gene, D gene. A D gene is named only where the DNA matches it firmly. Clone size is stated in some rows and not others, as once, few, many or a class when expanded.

CDR3aa: CAWTQNTGELFF
CDR3nt: TGTGCCTGGACCCAAAACACCGGGGAGCTGTTTTTT
abundance: -
v_gene: TRBV30
j_gene: TRBJ2-2
d_gene: -

CDR3aa: CASSLNDRGVGTEAFF
CDR3nt: TGTGCCAGCTCATTAAATGACAGGGGGGTCGGAACTGAAGCTTTCTTT
abundance: -
v_gene: TRBV18
j_gene: TRBJ1-1
d_gene: TRBD1

CDR3aa: CASSLPLASTDTQYF
CDR3nt: TGCGCCAGCAGCTTGCCCCTAGCGTCCACAGATACGCAGTATTTT
abundance: once
v_gene: TRBV5-1
j_gene: TRBJ2-3
d_gene: -

CDR3aa: CASSLVELETQYF
CDR3nt: TGTGCCAGCAGCTTGGTAGAGCTAGAGACCCAGTACTTC
abundance: once
v_gene: TRBV5-6
j_gene: TRBJ2-5
d_gene: -

CDR3aa: CASGTLEGVTEAFF
CDR3nt: TGCGCCAGCGGGACATTGGAGGGGGTGACTGAAGCTTTCTTT
abundance: -
v_gene: TRBV5-1
j_gene: TRBJ1-1
d_gene: -

CDR3aa: CSVFLTRGMGDEAFF
CDR3nt: TGCAGCGTTTTCCTTACACGAGGAATGGGTGATGAAGCTTTCTTT
abundance: -
v_gene: TRBV29-1
j_gene: TRBJ1-1
d_gene: -

CDR3aa: CASRENGPQGEQYF
CDR3nt: TGTGCCAGCAGGGAGAATGGGCCTCAGGGCGAGCAGTACTTC
abundance: -
v_gene: TRBV28
j_gene: TRBJ2-7
d_gene: -

CDR3aa: CASSPRLAGGSRGDTQYF
CDR3nt: TGTGCCAGCAGCCCACGACTAGCGGGAGGTTCTCGGGGAGATACGCAGTATTTT
abundance: few
v_gene: TRBV11-3
j_gene: TRBJ2-3
d_gene: TRBD2

CDR3aa: CASTPEDSWYNEQFF
CDR3nt: TGTGCCAGTACCCCAGAGGATAGCTGGTACAATGAGCAGTTCTTC
abundance: -
v_gene: TRBV19
j_gene: TRBJ2-1
d_gene: -

CDR3aa: CSVEEGMVFVGGSSSGANVLTF
CDR3nt: TGCAGCGTTGAGGAGGGAATGGTGTTCGTGGGGGGGTCATCATCTGGGGCCAACGTCCTGACTTTC
abundance: -
v_gene: TRBV29-1
j_gene: TRBJ2-6
d_gene: TRBD2

CDR3aa: CASSPSLGGGYEQYF
CDR3nt: TGTGCCAGTAGTCCCTCTTTGGGCGGGGGGTACGAGCAGTACTTC
abundance: -
v_gene: TRBV19
j_gene: TRBJ2-7
d_gene: TRBD2

CDR3aa: CASKGGQYNEQFF
CDR3nt: TGTGCCAGCAAGGGCGGTCAGTACAATGAGCAGTTCTTC
abundance: -
v_gene: TRBV27
j_gene: TRBJ2-1
d_gene: -

CDR3aa: CASSFETGGNQPQHF
CDR3nt: TGTGCCAGCAGCTTCGAAACAGGGGGCAATCAGCCCCAGCATTTT
abundance: -
v_gene: TRBV7-9
j_gene: TRBJ1-5
d_gene: TRBD1

CDR3aa: CASSLYGDNEQFF
CDR3nt: TGTGCCAGCAGCTTATACGGGGACAATGAGCAGTTCTTC
abundance: once
v_gene: TRBV7-9
j_gene: TRBJ2-1
d_gene: -

CDR3aa: CASSQVPGLAVLYQETQYF
CDR3nt: TGCGCCAGCAGCCAAGTCCCGGGACTAGCGGTTTTGTACCAAGAGACCCAGTACTTC
abundance: -
v_gene: TRBV4-1
j_gene: TRBJ2-5
d_gene: TRBD2

CDR3aa: CSVEGQGGDGLFF
CDR3nt: TGCAGCGTAGAGGGACAGGGTGGGGATGGACTGTTTTTT
abundance: -
v_gene: TRBV29-1
j_gene: TRBJ1-4
d_gene: TRBD1

CDR3aa: CASSQELAGASEQYF
CDR3nt: TGCGCCAGCAGCCAAGAACTAGCGGGAGCTAGCGAGCAGTACTTC
abundance: -
v_gene: TRBV4-1
j_gene: TRBJ2-7
d_gene: TRBD2

CDR3aa: CASSPTTTGYYGYTF
CDR3nt: TGTGCCAGCAGCCCCACCACTACTGGATACTATGGCTACACCTTC
abundance: few
v_gene: TRBV5-5
j_gene: TRBJ1-2
d_gene: -

CDR3aa: CASSEYQNTEAFF
CDR3nt: TGTGCCAGCAGTGAATACCAGAACACTGAAGCTTTCTTT
abundance: -
v_gene: TRBV6-1
j_gene: TRBJ1-1
d_gene: -

CDR3aa: CASRDSTGSAKNIQYF
CDR3nt: TGTGCCAGCAGGGACAGCACTGGCTCAGCCAAAAACATTCAGTACTTC
abundance: -
v_gene: TRBV6-8
j_gene: TRBJ2-4
d_gene: -

CDR3aa: CASSVRNTGAFF
CDR3nt: TGTGCCAGCAGTGTGCGGAACACCGGAGCTTTCTTT
abundance: -
v_gene: TRBV2
j_gene: TRBJ1-1
d_gene: -

CDR3aa: CASSGFGGWTGELFF
CDR3nt: TGTGCCAGCAGTGGGTTTGGGGGTTGGACCGGGGAGCTGTTTTTT
abundance: -
v_gene: TRBV27
j_gene: TRBJ2-2
d_gene: -

CDR3aa: CASSYSWQNTEAFF
CDR3nt: TGTGCCAGCAGTTACTCGTGGCAGAACACTGAAGCTTTCTTT
abundance: -
v_gene: TRBV6-5
j_gene: TRBJ1-1
d_gene: -

CDR3aa: CAISRAGDRGEKLFF
CDR3nt: TGTGCCATCAGTCGGGCAGGGGACAGGGGAGAAAAACTGTTTTTT
abundance: once
v_gene: TRBV10-3
j_gene: TRBJ1-4
d_gene: TRBD1

CDR3aa: CASSLGSGEQYF
CDR3nt: TGCGCCAGCAGCTTAGGCTCCGGCGAGCAGTACTTC
abundance: -
v_gene: TRBV5-1
j_gene: TRBJ2-7
d_gene: -

CDR3aa: CASSVGSRYTGGQETQYF
CDR3nt: TGTGCCAGCAGCGTGGGCTCGAGATACACAGGGGGACAAGAGACCCAGTACTTC
abundance: -
v_gene: TRBV9
j_gene: TRBJ2-5
d_gene: TRBD1

CDR3aa: CSVAMGDSAYEQYF
CDR3nt: TGCAGCGTTGCTATGGGGGACTCCGCCTACGAGCAGTACTTC
abundance: -
v_gene: TRBV29-1
j_gene: TRBJ2-7
d_gene: -

CDR3aa: CASSKARAVDEQFF
CDR3nt: TGTGCCAGCAGCAAGGCGCGGGCGGTGGATGAGCAGTTCTTC
abundance: -
v_gene: TRBV21-1
j_gene: TRBJ2-1
d_gene: -

CDR3aa: CASSPRASGRHDTDTQYF
CDR3nt: TGTGCCAGCAGCCCTCGCGCTAGCGGGCGTCATGACACAGATACGCAGTATTTT
abundance: -
v_gene: TRBV7-8
j_gene: TRBJ2-3
d_gene: TRBD2

CDR3aa: CASSLPTTDTQYF
CDR3nt: TGTGCCAGCAGCTTGCCCACCACAGATACGCAGTATTTT
abundance: -
v_gene: TRBV13
j_gene: TRBJ2-3
d_gene: -

CDR3aa: CASSLGGGENIQYF
CDR3nt: TGTGCCAGCAGCTTAGGAGGAGGGGAAAACATTCAGTACTTC
abundance: once
v_gene: TRBV7-2
j_gene: TRBJ2-4
d_gene: -

CDR3aa: CASSRWGSTGNLGQPQHF
CDR3nt: TGTGCCAGCAGTCGGTGGGGTTCAACAGGGAATTTGGGTCAGCCCCAGCATTTT
abundance: -
v_gene: TRBV27
j_gene: TRBJ1-5
d_gene: -

CDR3aa: CASSLDPYEQYF
CDR3nt: TGTGCCAGCAGCTTAGACCCCTACGAGCAGTACTTC
abundance: -
v_gene: TRBV7-9
j_gene: TRBJ2-7
d_gene: -

CDR3aa: CASSGSGLAYEQYF
CDR3nt: TGCGCCAGCAGTGGGTCCGGCCTTGCCTACGAGCAGTACTTC
abundance: -
v_gene: TRBV10-2
j_gene: TRBJ2-7
d_gene: -

CDR3aa: CASRSGALVSTNYGYTF
CDR3nt: TGCGCCAGCAGAAGTGGAGCCTTAGTTTCAACTAACTATGGCTACACCTTC
abundance: -
v_gene: TRBV5-1
j_gene: TRBJ1-2
d_gene: -

CDR3aa: CASSLPGLGRTEAFF
CDR3nt: TGTGCCAGCAGCTTACCGGGGCTGGGGCGCACTGAAGCTTTCTTT
abundance: -
v_gene: TRBV11-3
j_gene: TRBJ1-1
d_gene: -

CDR3aa: CASLPGGRDYEQYF
CDR3nt: TGTGCCAGCCTTCCGGGCGGGAGGGACTACGAGCAGTACTTC
abundance: -
v_gene: TRBV5-5
j_gene: TRBJ2-7
d_gene: TRBD2

CDR3aa: CASSDWGRVDNQPQHF
CDR3nt: TGTGCCAGCAGTGATTGGGGTAGGGTGGACAATCAGCCCCAGCATTTT
abundance: once
v_gene: TRBV6-1
j_gene: TRBJ1-5
d_gene: -